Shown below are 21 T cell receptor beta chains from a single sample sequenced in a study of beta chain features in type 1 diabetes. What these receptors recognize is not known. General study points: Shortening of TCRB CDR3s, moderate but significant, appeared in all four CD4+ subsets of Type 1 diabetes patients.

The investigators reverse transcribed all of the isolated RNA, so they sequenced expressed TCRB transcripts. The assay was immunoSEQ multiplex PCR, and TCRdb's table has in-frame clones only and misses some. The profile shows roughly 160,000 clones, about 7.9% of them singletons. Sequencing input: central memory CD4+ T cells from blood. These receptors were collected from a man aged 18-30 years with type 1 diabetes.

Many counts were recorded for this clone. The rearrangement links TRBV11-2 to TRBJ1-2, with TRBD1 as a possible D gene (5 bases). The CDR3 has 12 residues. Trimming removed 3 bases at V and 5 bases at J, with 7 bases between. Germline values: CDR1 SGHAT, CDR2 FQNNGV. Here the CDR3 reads CASSFRQYGYTF. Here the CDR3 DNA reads TGTGCCAGCAGCTTTAGACAGTATGGCTACACCTTC.

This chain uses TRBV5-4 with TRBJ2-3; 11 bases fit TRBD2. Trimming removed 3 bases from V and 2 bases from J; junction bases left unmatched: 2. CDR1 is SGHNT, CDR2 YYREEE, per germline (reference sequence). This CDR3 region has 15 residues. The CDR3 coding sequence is TGTGCCAGCAGCTCGGGACTAGCGGACACAGATACGCAGTATTTT. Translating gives CASSSGLADTDTQYF.

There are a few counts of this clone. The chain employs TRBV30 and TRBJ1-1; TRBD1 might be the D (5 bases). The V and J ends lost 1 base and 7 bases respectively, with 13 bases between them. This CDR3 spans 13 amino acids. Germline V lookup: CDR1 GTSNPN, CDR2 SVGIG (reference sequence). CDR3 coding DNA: TGTGCCTGGAGTGGATCAGGGTTCGGTGAAGCTTTCTTT. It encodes CAWSGSGFGEAFF.

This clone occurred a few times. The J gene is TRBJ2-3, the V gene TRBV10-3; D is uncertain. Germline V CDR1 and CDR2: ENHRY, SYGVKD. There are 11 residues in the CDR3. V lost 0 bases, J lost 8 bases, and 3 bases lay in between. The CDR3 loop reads CAISESSTQYF. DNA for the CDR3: TGTGCCATCAGTGAGTCGAGTACGCAGTATTTT.

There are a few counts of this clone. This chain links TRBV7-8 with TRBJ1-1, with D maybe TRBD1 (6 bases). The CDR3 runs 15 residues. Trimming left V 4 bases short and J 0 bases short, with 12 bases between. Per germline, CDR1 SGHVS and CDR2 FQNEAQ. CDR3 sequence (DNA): TGTGCCAGCAGCTACCACAGGGAGATGAACACTGAAGCTTTCTTT. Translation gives CASSYHREMNTEAFF.

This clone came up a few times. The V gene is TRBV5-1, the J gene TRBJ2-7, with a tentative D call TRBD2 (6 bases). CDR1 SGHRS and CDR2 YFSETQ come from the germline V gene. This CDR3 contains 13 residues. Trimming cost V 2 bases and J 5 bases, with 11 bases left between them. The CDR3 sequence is CASSFGGTDEQYF. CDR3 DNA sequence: TGCGCCAGCAGCTTTGGAGGGACTGACGAGCAGTACTTC.

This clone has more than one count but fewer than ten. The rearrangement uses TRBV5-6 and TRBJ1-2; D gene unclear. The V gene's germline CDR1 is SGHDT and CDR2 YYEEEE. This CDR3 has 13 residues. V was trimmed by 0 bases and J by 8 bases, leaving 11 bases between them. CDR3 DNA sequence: TGTGCCAGCAGCTTGGGGGAGATTGAGGGCTACACCTTC. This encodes CASSLGEIEGYTF. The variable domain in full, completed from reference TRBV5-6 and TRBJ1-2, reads DAGVTQSPTHLIKTRGQQVTLRCSPKSGHDTVSWYQQALGQGPQFIFQYYEEEERQRGNFPDRFSGHQFPNYSSELNVNALLLGDSALYLCASSLGEIEGYTFGSGTRLTVV.

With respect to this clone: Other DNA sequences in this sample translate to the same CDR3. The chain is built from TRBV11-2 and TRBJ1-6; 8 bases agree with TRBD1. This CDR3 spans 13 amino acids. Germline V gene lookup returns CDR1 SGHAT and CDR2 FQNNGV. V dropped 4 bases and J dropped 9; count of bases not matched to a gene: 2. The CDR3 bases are TGTGCCAGCAGCTCCGACAGGGGTTCACCCCTCCACTTT. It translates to CASSSDRGSPLHF.

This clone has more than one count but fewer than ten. The CDR3 loop is CASSLQSGGPNEQFF. The CDR3 DNA reads TGTGCCAGCAGCTTACAATCGGGGGGACCCAATGAGCAGTTCTTC. This sequence joins TRBV7-2 and TRBJ2-1; 7 bases line up with TRBD2. The germline V gene has CDR1 SGHTA and CDR2 FQGNSA. This CDR3 is 15 amino acids long. V gave up 2 bases and J gave up 6 bases; unmatched junction bases: 7.

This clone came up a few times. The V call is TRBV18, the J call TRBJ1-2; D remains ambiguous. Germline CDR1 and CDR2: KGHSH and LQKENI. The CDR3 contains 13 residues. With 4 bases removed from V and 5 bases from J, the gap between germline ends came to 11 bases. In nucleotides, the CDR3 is TGTGCCAGCTCACACGGGGAGAATTATGGCTACACCTTC. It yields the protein CASSHGENYGYTF. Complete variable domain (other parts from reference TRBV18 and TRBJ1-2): NAGVMQNPRHLVRRRGQEARLRCSPMKGHSHVYWYRQLPEEGLKFMVYLQKENIIDESGMPKERFSAEFPKEGPSILRIQQVVRGDSAAYFCASSHGENYGYTFGSGTRLTVV.

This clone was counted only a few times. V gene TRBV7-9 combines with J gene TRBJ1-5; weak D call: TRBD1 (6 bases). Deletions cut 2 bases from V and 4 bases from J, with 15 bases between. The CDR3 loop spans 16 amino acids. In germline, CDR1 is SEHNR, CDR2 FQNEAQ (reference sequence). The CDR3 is CASSLTTGTTNQPQHF. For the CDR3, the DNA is TGTGCCAGCAGCTTAACGACCGGGACAACGAATCAGCCCCAGCATTTT. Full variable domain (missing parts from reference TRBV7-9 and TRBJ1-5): DTGVSQNPRHKITKRGQNVTFRCDPISEHNRLYWYRQTLGQGPEFLTYFQNEAQLEKSRLLSDRFSAERPKGSFSTLEIQRTEQGDSAMYLCASSLTTGTTNQPQHFGDGTRLSIL.

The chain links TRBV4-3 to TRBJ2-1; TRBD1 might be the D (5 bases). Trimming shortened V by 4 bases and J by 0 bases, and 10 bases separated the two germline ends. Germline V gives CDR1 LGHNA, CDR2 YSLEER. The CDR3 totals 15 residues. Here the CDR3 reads CASSRGHGSYNEQFF. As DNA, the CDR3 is TGCGCCAGCAGCCGAGGACACGGCTCCTACAATGAGCAGTTCTTC.

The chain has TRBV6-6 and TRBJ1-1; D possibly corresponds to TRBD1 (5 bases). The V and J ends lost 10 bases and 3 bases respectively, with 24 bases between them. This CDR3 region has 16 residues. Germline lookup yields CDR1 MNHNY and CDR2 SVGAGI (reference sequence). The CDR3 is CAISIGGTQAYTEAFF. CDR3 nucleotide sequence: TGTGCCATCTCCATCGGGGGGACCCAAGCGTACACTGAAGCTTTCTTT.

The CDR3 DNA reads as TGTGCCACTCACGGACAGGGAGGGGGCTATGGCTACACCTTC. Translated: CATHGQGGGYGYTF. The rearrangement joins TRBV28 to TRBJ1-2; 8 bases map to TRBD1. The V and J ends lost 10 bases and 4 bases, in that order; junction bases with no gene match: 11. This CDR3 comprises 14 residues. The germline V gene has CDR1 MDHEN and CDR2 SYDVKM.

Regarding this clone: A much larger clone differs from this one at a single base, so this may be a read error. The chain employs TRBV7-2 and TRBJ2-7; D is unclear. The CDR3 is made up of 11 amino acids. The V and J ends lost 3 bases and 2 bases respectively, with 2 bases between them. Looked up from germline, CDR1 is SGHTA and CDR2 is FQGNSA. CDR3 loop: CASSFTYEQYF. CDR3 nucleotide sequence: TGTGCCAGCAGCTTTACCTACGAGCAGTACTTC.

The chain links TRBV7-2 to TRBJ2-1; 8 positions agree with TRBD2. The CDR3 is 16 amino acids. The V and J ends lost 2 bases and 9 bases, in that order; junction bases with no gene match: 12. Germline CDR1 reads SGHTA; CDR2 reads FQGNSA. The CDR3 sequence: CASSLTPGLDRGEQFF. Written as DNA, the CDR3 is TGTGCCAGCAGCTTAACGCCGGGACTAGATCGTGGTGAGCAGTTCTTC.

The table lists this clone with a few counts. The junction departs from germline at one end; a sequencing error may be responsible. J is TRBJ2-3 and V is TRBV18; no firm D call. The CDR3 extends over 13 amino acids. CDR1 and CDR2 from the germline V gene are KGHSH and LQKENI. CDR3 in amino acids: CASSPQPKDTQYF. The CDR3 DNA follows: TGTGCCAGCTCGCCACAACCTAAGGATACGCAGTATTTT.

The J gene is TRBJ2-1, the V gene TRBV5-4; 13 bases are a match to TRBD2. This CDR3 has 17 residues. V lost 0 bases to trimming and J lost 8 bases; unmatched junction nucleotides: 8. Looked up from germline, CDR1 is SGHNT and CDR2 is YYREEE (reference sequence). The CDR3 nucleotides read TGTGCCAGCAGCTTGGTGTTCGGGACTAGCGGGAACGATGAGCAGTTCTTC. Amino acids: CASSLVFGTSGNDEQFF.

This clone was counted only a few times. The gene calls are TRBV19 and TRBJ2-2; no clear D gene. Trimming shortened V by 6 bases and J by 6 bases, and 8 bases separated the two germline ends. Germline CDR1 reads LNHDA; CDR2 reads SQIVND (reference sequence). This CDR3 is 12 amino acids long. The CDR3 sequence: CASRRAPGELFF. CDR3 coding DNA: TGTGCCAGTAGAAGAGCCCCCGGGGAGCTGTTTTTT.

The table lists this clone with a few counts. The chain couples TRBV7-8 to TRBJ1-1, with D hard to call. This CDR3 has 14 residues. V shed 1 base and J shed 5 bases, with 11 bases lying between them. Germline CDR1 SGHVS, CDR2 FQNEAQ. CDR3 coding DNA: TGTGCCAGCAGCTTAGGTGGAGGGAAAACTGAAGCTTTCTTT. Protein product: CASSLGGGKTEAFF. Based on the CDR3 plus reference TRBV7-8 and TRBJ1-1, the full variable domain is GAGVSQSPRYKVAKRGQDVALRCDPISGHVSLFWYQQALGQGPEFLTYFQNEAQLDKSGLPSDRFFAERPEGSVSTLKIQRTQQEDSAVYLCASSLGGGKTEAFFGQGTRLTVV.

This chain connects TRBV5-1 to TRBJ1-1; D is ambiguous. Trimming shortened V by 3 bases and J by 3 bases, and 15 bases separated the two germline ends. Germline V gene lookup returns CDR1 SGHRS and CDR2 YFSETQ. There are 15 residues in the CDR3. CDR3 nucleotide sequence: TGCGCCAGCAGCTCCTCAGTGTTTGAGGACACTGAAGCTTTCTTT. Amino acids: CASSSSVFEDTEAFF.